This T cell receptor (beta chain) emerged from a study of CDR3 diversity in severe acne. TCRdb reanalysed the PCR reads using MiXCR and keeps one entry per CDR3 protein. The sample lists fewer than 90,000 distinct CDR3 sequences, 50% to 65% seen once, with 13% to 15% in the top ten. The count of this clonotype is one. Per germline, CDR1 SGHRS and CDR2 YFSETQ. Trimming pared 0 bases from V and 4 bases from J, leaving 8 bases between. This CDR3 region has 14 residues. The rearrangement joins TRBV5-1 to TRBJ1-5, with TRBD1 as a possible D gene (5 bases). The source material was blood. The clonotype originates from a male donor in good health, without acne. The CDR3 spells CASSLGRANQPQHF. DNA for the CDR3: TGCGCCAGCAGCTTGGGCAGGGCGAATCAGCCCCAGCATTTT.